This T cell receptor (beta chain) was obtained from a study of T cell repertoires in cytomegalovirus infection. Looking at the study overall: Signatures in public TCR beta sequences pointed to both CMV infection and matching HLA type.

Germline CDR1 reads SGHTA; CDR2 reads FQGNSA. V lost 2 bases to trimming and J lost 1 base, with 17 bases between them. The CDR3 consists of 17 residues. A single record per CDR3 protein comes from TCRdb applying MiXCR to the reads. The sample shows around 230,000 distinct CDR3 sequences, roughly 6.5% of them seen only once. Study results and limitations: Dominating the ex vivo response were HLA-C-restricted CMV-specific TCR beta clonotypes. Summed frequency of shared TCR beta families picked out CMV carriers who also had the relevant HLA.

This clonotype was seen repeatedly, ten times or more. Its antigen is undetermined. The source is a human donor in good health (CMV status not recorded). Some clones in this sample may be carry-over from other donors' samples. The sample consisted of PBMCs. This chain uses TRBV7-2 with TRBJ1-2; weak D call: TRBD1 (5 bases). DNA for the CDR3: TGTGCCAGCAGCTTAAGCGGAGGGGTACCGAGTAACTATGGCTACACCTTC. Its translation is CASSLSGGVPSNYGYTF.